This T cell receptor beta chain was retrieved from a study of T cell responses to AZD1222 COVID-19 vaccine. The assay was immunoSEQ multiplex PCR, and TCRdb's table has in-frame clones only and misses some. This sample yields around 99,000 clones, of which 70% to 90% are seen a single time; roughly a sixth belongs to the top ten. The CDR3 totals 14 residues. Deletions cut 3 bases from V and 1 base from J, with 11 bases between. Germline CDR1 reads SQVTM; CDR2 reads ANQGSEA. The material was peripheral blood, obtained on day 0 of AZD1222 vaccination. The receptor was isolated from an adult in good health. This chain joins TRBV29-1 and TRBJ2-3, with TRBD2 as a possible D gene (5 bases). CDR3 DNA sequence: TGCAGCGTTGATAAGAGGGCCGGCACAGATACGCAGTATTTT. Its translation: CSVDKRAGTDTQYF.